This T cell receptor (beta chain) was recorded in a study of blood T cell repertoires in COVID-19. Produced via immunoSEQ multiplex PCR; TCRdb's table is partial and in-frame only. Of roughly 62,000 clones listed, over 80% are singletons. V was pared by 2 bases and J by 4 bases, with 4 bases of the junction left unmatched. The CDR3 loop spans 16 amino acids. The germline gives CDR1 SGHDN, CDR2 FVKESK. The chain uses TRBV14 and TRBJ2-2, with 10 positions matching TRBD1. This TCR was recovered from a man younger than 45 with COVID-19, enrolled during active disease. Sequences were obtained from peripheral blood. CDR3 nucleotides: TGTGCCAGCAGCCAACTCCGGGACAGGGGCACCGGGGAGCTGTTTTTT. It yields the protein CASSQLRDRGTGELFF. Variable domain in full (rest from reference TRBV14 and TRBJ2-2): EAGVTQFPSHSVIEKGQTVTLRCDPISGHDNLYWYRRVMGKEIKFLLHFVKESKQDESGMPNNRFLAERTGGTYSTLKVQPAELEDSGVYFCASSQLRDRGTGELFFGEGSRLTVL.